The text below deals with one T cell receptor beta chain. This specimen belongs to a study of cytomegalovirus exposure and HLA in healthy donors. This PCR relied on a set of 60 Vbeta primers and 13 Jbeta primers. The repertoire was sequenced with immunoSEQ multiplex PCR; TCRdb's copy has only in-frame clones and lacks some. This sample yields roughly 190,000 clones, of which around four fifths are seen a single time; around 0.99% belongs to the top ten. The CDR3 totals 13 residues. Trimming pared 0 bases from V and 7 bases from J, leaving 8 bases between. Germline-derived CDR1 and CDR2 are SGHRS and YFSETQ.

J is TRBJ2-1 and V is TRBV5-1; tentatively, D is TRBD1 (5 bases). The origin of this receptor is a middle-aged woman in good health and CMV-seronegative. The specimen was PBMCs. The CDR3 bases are TGCGCCAGCAGCTTGGATCAGGGAAATGAGCAGTTCTTC. This codes for CASSLDQGNEQFF.